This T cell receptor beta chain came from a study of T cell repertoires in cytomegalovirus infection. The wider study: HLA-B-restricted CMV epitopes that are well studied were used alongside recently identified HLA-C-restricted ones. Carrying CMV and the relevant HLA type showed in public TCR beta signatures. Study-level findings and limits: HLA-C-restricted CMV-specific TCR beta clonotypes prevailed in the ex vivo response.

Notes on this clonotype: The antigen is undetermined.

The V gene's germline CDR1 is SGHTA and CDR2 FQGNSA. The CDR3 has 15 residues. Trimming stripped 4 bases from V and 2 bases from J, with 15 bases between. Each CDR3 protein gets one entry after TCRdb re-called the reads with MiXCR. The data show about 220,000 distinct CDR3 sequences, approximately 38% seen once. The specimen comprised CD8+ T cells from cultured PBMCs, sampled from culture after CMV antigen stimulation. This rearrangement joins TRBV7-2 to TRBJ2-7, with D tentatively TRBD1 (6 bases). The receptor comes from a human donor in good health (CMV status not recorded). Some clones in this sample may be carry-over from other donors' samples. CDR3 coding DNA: TGTGCCAGCAGCTCCCCGGGACACCTCCCCTACGAGCAGTACTTC. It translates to CASSSPGHLPYEQYF.